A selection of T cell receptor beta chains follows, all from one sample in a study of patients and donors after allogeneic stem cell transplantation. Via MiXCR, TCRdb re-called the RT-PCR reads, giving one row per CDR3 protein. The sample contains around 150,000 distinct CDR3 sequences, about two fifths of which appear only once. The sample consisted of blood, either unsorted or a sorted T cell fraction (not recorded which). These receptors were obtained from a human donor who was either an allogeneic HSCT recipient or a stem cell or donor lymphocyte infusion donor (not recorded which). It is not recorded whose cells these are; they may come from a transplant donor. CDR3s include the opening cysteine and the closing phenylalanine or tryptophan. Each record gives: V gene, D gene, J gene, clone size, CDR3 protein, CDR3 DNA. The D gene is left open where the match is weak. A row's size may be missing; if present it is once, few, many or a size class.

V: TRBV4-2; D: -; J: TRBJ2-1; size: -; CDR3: CASSQALAGFLNEQFF; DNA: TGTGCCAGCAGCCAAGCCTTGGCAGGGTTTTTGAATGAGCAGTTCTTC
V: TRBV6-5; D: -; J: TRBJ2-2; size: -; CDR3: CASSYLRADTGELFF; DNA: TGTGCCAGCAGTTACCTTCGGGCAGACACCGGGGAGCTGTTTTTT
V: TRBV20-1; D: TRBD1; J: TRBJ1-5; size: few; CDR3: CSARAGQGYSNQPQHF; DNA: TGCAGTGCTAGGGCCGGACAGGGGTATAGCAATCAGCCCCAGCATTTT
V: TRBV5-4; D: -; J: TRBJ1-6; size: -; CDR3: CASSLLGTLRNSPLHF; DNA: TGTGCCAGCAGCTTGCTAGGGACCCTGAGGAATTCACCCCTCCACTTT
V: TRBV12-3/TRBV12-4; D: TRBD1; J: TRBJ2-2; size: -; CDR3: CASSLRQGHTGELFF; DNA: TGTGCCAGCAGTCTACGACAGGGGCACACCGGGGAGCTGTTTTTT
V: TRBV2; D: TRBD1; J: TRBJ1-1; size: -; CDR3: CASSPGTAKKAFF; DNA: TGTGCCAGCAGTCCCGGGACAGCCAAGAAGGCTTTCTTT
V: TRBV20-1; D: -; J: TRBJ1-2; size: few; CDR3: CSASPVFGYGYTF; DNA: TGCAGTGCTAGCCCTGTATTTGGGTATGGCTACACCTTC
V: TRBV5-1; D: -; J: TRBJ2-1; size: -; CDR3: CASSLASGLDEQFF; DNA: TGCGCCAGCAGCTTGGCTTCGGGGCTCGATGAGCAGTTCTTC
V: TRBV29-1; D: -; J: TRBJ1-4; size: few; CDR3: CSVAGTALATNEKLFF; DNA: TGCAGCGTTGCGGGGACGGCCCTTGCAACTAATGAAAAACTGTTTTTT
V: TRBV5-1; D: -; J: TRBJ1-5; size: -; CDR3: CASSWDGGSNQPQHF; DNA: TGCGCCAGCAGTTGGGACGGTGGGAGCAATCAGCCCCAGCATTTT
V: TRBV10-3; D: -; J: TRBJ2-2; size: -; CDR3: CAIMGDTGELFF; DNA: TGTGCCATCATGGGCGACACCGGGGAGCTGTTTTTT
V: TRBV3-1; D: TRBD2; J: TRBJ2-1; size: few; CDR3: CASRDSGILSEQFF; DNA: TGTGCCAGCAGAGATAGCGGGATTTTGTCTGAGCAGTTCTTC
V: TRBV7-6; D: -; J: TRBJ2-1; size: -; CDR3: CASRSSRGEQFF; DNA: TGTGCCAGCCGATCAAGTAGGGGTGAGCAGTTCTTC
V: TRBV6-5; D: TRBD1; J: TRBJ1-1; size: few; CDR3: CASSYDRGLAEAFF; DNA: TGTGCCAGCAGTTACGACAGGGGGCTGGCGGAAGCTTTCTTT
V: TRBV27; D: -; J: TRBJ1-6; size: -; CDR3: CASSPWVFTGYNSPLHF; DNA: TGTGCCAGCAGTCCCTGGGTCTTTACGGGGTATAATTCACCCCTCCACTTT
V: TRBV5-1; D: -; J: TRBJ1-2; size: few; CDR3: CASSLEQLNYGYTF; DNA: TGCGCCAGCAGCTTGGAGCAACTGAACTATGGCTACACCTTC
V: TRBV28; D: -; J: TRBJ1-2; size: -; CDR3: CASSYSHLNYGYTF; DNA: TGTGCCAGCAGTTATTCCCACCTAAACTATGGCTACACCTTC
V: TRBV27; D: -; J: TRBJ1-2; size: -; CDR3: CASSPHGGEGYGYTF; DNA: TGTGCCAGCAGCCCACACGGAGGCGAGGGCTATGGCTACACCTTC
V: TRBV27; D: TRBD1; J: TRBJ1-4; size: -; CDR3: CASSHYKYRGQDEKLFF; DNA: TGTGCCAGCAGTCACTACAAATACAGGGGGCAGGATGAAAAACTGTTTTTT
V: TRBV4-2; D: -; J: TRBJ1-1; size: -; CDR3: CASSQEGQPIEAFF; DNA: TGTGCCAGCAGCCAAGAAGGGCAGCCTATTGAAGCTTTCTTT
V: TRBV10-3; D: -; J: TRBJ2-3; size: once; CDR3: CAIRDTDTQYF; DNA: TGTGCCATCAGAGATACAGATACGCAGTATTTT
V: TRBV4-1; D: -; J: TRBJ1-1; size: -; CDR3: CASSHRGFF; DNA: TGCGCCAGCAGCCATCGGGGTTTCTTT
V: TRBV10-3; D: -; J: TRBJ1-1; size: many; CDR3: CAILEGMNTEAFF; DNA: TGTGCCATCCTCGAGGGAATGAACACTGAAGCTTTCTTT
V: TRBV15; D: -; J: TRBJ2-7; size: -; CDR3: CATSRDRLVGEQYF; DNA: TGTGCCACCAGCAGAGATCGTTTGGTTGGCGAGCAGTACTTC
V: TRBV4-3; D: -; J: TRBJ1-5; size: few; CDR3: CASSQDIRVGSNQPQHF; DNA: TGCGCCAGCAGCCAAGATATCAGGGTGGGATCCAATCAGCCCCAGCATTTT
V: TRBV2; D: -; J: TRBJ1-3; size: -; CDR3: CASSVDSLSGNTIYF; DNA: TGTGCCAGCAGTGTTGACAGCCTCTCTGGAAACACCATATATTTT
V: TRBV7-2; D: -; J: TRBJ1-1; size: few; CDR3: CASSPKGGGGTEAFF; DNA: TGTGCCAGCAGCCCCAAGGGAGGAGGGGGCACTGAAGCTTTCTTT
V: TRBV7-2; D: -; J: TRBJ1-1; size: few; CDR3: CASSLGIPNTEAFF; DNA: TGTGCCAGCAGCTTAGGGATTCCGAACACTGAAGCTTTCTTT
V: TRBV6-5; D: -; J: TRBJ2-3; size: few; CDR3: CASSVLGGGQVGTQYF; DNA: TGTGCCAGCAGTGTACTAGGGGGGGGGCAGGTCGGTACGCAGTATTTT
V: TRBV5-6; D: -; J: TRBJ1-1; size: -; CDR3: CASSAWDTEAFF; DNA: TGTGCCAGCAGTGCCTGGGACACTGAAGCTTTCTTT
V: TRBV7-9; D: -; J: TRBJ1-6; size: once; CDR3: CASSFSSSYNSPLHF; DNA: TGTGCCAGCAGCTTTTCGAGCTCCTATAATTCACCCCTCCACTTT
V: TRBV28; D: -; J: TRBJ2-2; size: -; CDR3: CASSLHRADTGELFF; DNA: TGTGCCAGCAGTTTACACAGGGCGGACACCGGGGAGCTGTTTTTT
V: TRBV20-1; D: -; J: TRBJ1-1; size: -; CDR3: CSASHGQGMGAFF; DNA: TGCAGTGCCTCCCACGGGCAGGGGATGGGAGCTTTCTTT
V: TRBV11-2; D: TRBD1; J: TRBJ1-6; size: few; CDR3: CASSGYRGPSSYNSPLHF; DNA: TGTGCCAGCAGCGGATACAGGGGTCCTAGCTCCTATAATTCACCCCTCCACTTT
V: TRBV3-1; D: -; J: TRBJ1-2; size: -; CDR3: CASSQAGRSGYTF; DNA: TGTGCCAGCAGCCAAGCAGGGCGATCCGGCTACACCTTC
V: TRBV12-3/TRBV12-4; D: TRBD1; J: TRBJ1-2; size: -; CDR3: CASSTTGGGGFYGYTF; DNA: TGTGCCAGCAGTACCACAGGGGGCGGTGGATTCTATGGCTACACCTTC
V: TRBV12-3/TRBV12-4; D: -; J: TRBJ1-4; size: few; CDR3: CASRSGDEKLFF; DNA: TGTGCCAGCAGGAGCGGGGATGAAAAACTGTTTTTT
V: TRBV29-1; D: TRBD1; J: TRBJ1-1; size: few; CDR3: CSVQGWITEAFF; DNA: TGCAGCGTACAGGGGTGGATCACTGAAGCTTTCTTT
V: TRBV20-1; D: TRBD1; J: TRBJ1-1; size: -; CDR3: CSARVAGGPSNPEAFF; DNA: TGCAGTGCTAGAGTGGCAGGGGGCCCCAGTAACCCTGAAGCTTTCTTT
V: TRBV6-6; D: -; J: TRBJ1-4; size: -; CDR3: CASSYSGEGNEKLFF; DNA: TGTGCCAGCAGTTACTCAGGAGAAGGGAATGAAAAACTGTTTTTT
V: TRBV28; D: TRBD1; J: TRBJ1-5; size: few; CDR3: CASSDDRGSNQPQHF; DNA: TGTGCCAGCAGTGACGACAGGGGTAGCAATCAGCCCCAGCATTTT
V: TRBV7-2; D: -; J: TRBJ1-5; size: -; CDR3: CASSFSLYSNQPQHF; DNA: TGTGCCAGCAGCTTCAGTCTCTATAGCAATCAGCCCCAGCATTTT
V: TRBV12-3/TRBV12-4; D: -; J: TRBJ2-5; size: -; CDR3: CASSLGKGIRGETQYF; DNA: TGTGCCAGCAGTTTAGGGAAGGGGATAAGGGGAGAGACCCAGTACTTC
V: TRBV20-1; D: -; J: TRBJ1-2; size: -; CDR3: CSAREKARTYGYTF; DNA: TGCAGTGCTAGAGAAAAGGCCCGAACCTATGGCTACACCTTC
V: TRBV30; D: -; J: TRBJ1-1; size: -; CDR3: CAWSWGVTEAFF; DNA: TGTGCCTGGAGCTGGGGTGTCACTGAAGCTTTCTTT
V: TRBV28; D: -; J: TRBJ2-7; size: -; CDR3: CASSQTYEQYF; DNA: TGTGCCAGCAGCCAAACCTACGAGCAGTACTTC
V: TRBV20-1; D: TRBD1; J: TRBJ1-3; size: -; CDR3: CSARDGTGGNTIYF; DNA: TGCAGTGCTAGAGACGGGACAGGGGGCAACACCATATATTTT
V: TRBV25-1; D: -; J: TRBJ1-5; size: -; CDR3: CASSGHSNQPQHF; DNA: TGTGCCAGCTCCGGGCATAGCAATCAGCCCCAGCATTTT
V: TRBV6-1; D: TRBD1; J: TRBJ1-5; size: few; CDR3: CASSEGGTGDQPQHF; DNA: TGTGCCAGCAGTGAAGGCGGGACAGGGGATCAGCCCCAGCATTTT
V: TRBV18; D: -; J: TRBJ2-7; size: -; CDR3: CASSPRAGAYEQYF; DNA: TGTGCCAGCTCACCACGTGCAGGGGCCTACGAGCAGTACTTC
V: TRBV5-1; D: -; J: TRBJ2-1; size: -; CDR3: CASSLNRDEQFF; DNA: TGCGCCAGCAGCTTGAACCGGGACGAGCAGTTCTTC
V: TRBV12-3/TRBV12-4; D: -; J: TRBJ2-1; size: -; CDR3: CASNQGEGPGNEQFF; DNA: TGTGCCAGCAATCAGGGGGAGGGGCCAGGGAATGAGCAGTTCTTC
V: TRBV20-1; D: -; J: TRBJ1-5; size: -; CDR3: CSASVEPAYLQPQHF; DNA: TGCAGTGCTAGTGTCGAGCCAGCCTACCTACAGCCCCAGCATTTT